The clone carrying this T cell receptor beta chain came up many times. The V gene end was trimmed by 5 bases and the J gene end by 2 bases; junction bases not matched to a gene: 14. There are 18 residues in the CDR3. The germline CDR1 and CDR2 sequences are SEHNR and FQNEAQ (reference sequence). One entry per CDR3 protein results from TCRdb running MiXCR on the reads. The table records fewer than 85,000 distinct CDR3 sequences, under 4.5% of them present only once. The sample belongs to a study of T cell repertoires in cytomegalovirus infection. The source of this sequence is a human donor in good health (CMV status not recorded). Some clones in this sample may be carry-over from other donors' samples. Sequencing was carried out using PBMCs. J is TRBJ2-1 and V is TRBV7-9, with 8 bases matching TRBD2. The CDR3 DNA follows: TGTGCCAGCAGCCCCCCATACTTAGCGGGGAAACCCTACAATGAGCAGTTCTTC. Its translation is CASSPPYLAGKPYNEQFF.